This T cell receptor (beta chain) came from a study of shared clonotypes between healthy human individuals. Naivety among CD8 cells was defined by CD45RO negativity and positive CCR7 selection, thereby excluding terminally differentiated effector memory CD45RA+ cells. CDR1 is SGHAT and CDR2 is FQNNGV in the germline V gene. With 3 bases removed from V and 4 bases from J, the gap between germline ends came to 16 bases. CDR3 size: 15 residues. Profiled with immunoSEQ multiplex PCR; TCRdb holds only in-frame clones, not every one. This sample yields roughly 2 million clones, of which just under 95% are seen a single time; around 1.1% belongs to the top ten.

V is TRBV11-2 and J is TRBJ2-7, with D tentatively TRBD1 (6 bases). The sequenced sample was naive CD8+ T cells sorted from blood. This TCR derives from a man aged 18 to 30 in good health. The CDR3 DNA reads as TGTGCCAGCAGCTTTTTTCAGGGGAACAGGTACGAGCAGTACTTC. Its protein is CASSFFQGNRYEQYF.